The 7 T cell receptor beta chains in this list originate from one sample, sequenced in a study of T cells in Graves' hyperthyroidism and ophthalmopathy. Amplified TCR beta CDR3 regions came from RNA transcripts. TCR CDR3 underwent first-round RT-PCR with the HTBI primer set. TCRdb ran MiXCR on the multiplex PCR reads and lists one entry per CDR3 protein. This repertoire shows roughly 420,000 distinct CDR3 sequences, roughly 14% found once; its top ten account for roughly 15%. Sequenced input: blood. These receptors all come from a woman aged 18 to 35 with Graves' hyperthyroidism.

The chain employs TRBV20-1 and TRBJ2-3; 14 nucleotides align to TRBD2. The ends lost 5 bases at V and 4 bases at J; junction bases unmatched: 8. Germline CDR1 is DFQATT and CDR2 is SNEGSKA (reference sequence). This CDR3 contains 16 residues. Here the CDR3 DNA reads TGCAGTGCTGAACTCGGACTAGCGGGGGGCGCAGATACGCAGTATTTT. This translates into CSAELGLAGGADTQYF.

This clonotype was detected many times. The chain employs TRBV12-3 or TRBV12-4 and TRBJ1-6; 7 nucleotides line up with TRBD1. J gave up 10 bases and V 3 bases, and 6 bases lay outside the gene matches. The CDR3 is 14 amino acids. The CDR3: CASSLQGGESPLHF. In DNA, the CDR3 is TGTGCCAGCAGTTTGCAGGGGGGAGAATCACCCCTCCACTTT.

This clonotype was picked up a small number of times. This chain uses TRBV29-1 with TRBJ2-2, with D perhaps being TRBD1 or TRBD2 (5 bases each). The CDR3 sequence is 12 residues long. V was clipped by 4 bases and J by 8 bases, with 11 bases between them. Looked up from germline, CDR1 is SQVTM and CDR2 is ANQGSEA. The CDR3 DNA reads TGCAGCGTTGGCCGGGACGGAGGGGAGCTGTTTTTT. Its protein is CSVGRDGGELFF.

The chain carries TRBV5-1 and TRBJ1-6; perhaps TRBD1 as D (5 bases). The germline V gene encodes CDR1 SGHRS and CDR2 YFSETQ. The CDR3 has 20 residues. Trimming stripped 4 bases from V and 0 bases from J, with 23 bases between. As DNA, the CDR3 is TGCGCCAGCAGCCGACTCCTAGGGGTCCCAATACTCTCCTATAATTCACCCCTCCACTTT. Protein sequence: CASSRLLGVPILSYNSPLHF.

This clonotype has a count of ten or more. The chain links TRBV20-1 to TRBJ2-7; TRBD1 is a possible D gene (6 bases). Germline V gene sequence: CDR1 DFQATT, CDR2 SNEGSKA (reference sequence). This CDR3 is built from 13 residues. The germline V and J ends were trimmed by 6 bases and 6 bases, with 18 bases remaining between them. The CDR3 protein is CSAKYRVAGEQYF. The DNA of the CDR3 is TGCAGTGCCAAGTACAGGGTGGCAGGCGAGCAGTACTTC.

This sequence joins TRBV27 and TRBJ2-1; 8 bases fit TRBD2. This CDR3 region has 14 residues. The germline CDR1 and CDR2 sequences are MNHEY and SMNVEV (reference sequence). V gave up 5 bases and J gave up 7 bases; unmatched junction bases: 7. The CDR3 here is CASSPGTRRNEQFF. The CDR3 bases are TGTGCCAGCAGTCCCGGGACTAGAAGAAATGAGCAGTTCTTC.

This clonotype was picked up a small number of times. The genes are TRBV7-3 and TRBJ2-2; TRBD2 aligns across 7 bases. Germline V gives CDR1 SGHTA, CDR2 FQGTGA. V was clipped by 1 base and J by 1 base; unmatched bases: 12. The CDR3 has 19 amino acids. The CDR3 here is CASSLRGGFAERNTGELFF. CDR3 DNA sequence: TGTGCCAGCAGCTTAAGGGGGGGTTTTGCGGAGCGGAACACCGGGGAGCTGTTTTTT.